These 27 T cell receptor beta chains share one sample of origin, sequenced in a study of beta chain features in type 1 diabetes. The isolated RNA, all of it, was reverse transcribed, so expressed TCRB transcripts were what got sequenced. Generated by immunoSEQ multiplex PCR, the TCRdb table keeps only in-frame clones and is missing some. The table records 150,000 to 170,000 clones, 8.1% of them present only once. The sequenced sample was central memory CD4+ T cells from blood. The receptors originated from a man between 18 and 29 years old in good health.

This clone appeared a few times. The rearrangement joins TRBV7-2 to TRBJ2-7, with D unclear. Trimming took 0 bases from V and 5 from J, leaving 8 bases between them. The CDR3 runs to 13 residues. Germline CDR1 reads SGHTA; CDR2 reads FQGNSA. CDR3 DNA sequence: TGTGCCAGCAGCTTAGCGGCAGGCCACGAGCAGTACTTC. Translated: CASSLAAGHEQYF.

This clone occurred a few times. The V gene is TRBV5-1, the J gene TRBJ1-4; tentative D call: TRBD1 (6 bases). The CDR3 totals 15 residues. V lost 6 bases and J 3 bases, leaving 15 bases between the germline ends. The germline V gene encodes CDR1 SGHRS and CDR2 YFSETQ. In DNA, the CDR3 is TGCGCCAGCACTATACAGGGTAACTCTAATGAAAAACTGTTTTTT. Encoded protein: CASTIQGNSNEKLFF.

The gene calls are TRBV28 and TRBJ1-5; the D is unclear. The germline gives CDR1 MDHEN, CDR2 SYDVKM. The CDR3 loop spans 12 amino acids. V lost 6 bases to trimming and J lost 6 bases, with 9 bases between them. The CDR3 DNA is TGTGCCAGCAGACCCCTAAGTCAGCCCCAGCATTTT. Protein product: CASRPLSQPQHF.

The J gene is TRBJ2-5, the V gene TRBV30; TRBD2 agrees at 14 bases. The germline V gene has CDR1 GTSNPN and CDR2 SVGIG (reference sequence). This CDR3 has 16 residues. With 0 bases clipped from V and 5 bases from J, the junction kept 5 bases outside the gene matches. The DNA of the CDR3 is TGTGCCTGGAGTGTACCCCGGACTAGCGGGGGGGAGACCCAGTACTTC. Its protein is CAWSVPRTSGGETQYF. The full variable domain, completed using reference TRBV30 and TRBJ2-5, is SQTIHQWPATLVQPVGSPLSLECTVEGTSNPNLYWYRQAAGRGLQLLFYSVGIGQISSEVPQNLSASRPQDRQFILSSKKLLLSDSGFYLCAWSVPRTSGGETQYFGPGTRLLVL.

This clone was recorded a few times. The chain uses TRBV5-8 and TRBJ2-6; 9 nucleotides align to TRBD1. Germline loops: CDR1 SGHTS, CDR2 YDEGEE. The CDR3 has 15 residues. Germline trimming cut 4 bases from V and 4 bases from J; bases unmatched to any gene: 3. CDR3 residues: CASSLQGAGANVLTF. Here the CDR3 DNA reads TGTGCCAGCAGCCTACAGGGGGCCGGGGCCAACGTCCTGACTTTC.

Ten or more counts support this clone. The rearrangement joins TRBV13 to TRBJ2-3; maybe TRBD1 (5 bases). V lost 6 bases, J lost 0 bases, and 13 bases lay in between. The CDR3 is 15 residues long. In germline, CDR1 is PRHDT, CDR2 FYEKMQ (reference sequence). CDR3 in DNA: TGTGCCAGCAGTTTTGCAAGGGGTAGCACAGATACGCAGTATTTT. Translating it yields CASSFARGSTDTQYF.

This chain joins TRBV6-5 and TRBJ2-6; unclear D gene. From germline, CDR1 is MNHEY and CDR2 SVGAGI. The V end was cut by 8 bases, the J end by 2 bases, with 7 bases between. This CDR3 region has 13 residues. CDR3 sequence (DNA): TGTGCCAGCCGGGTGACTGGGGCCAACGTCCTGACTTTC. This gives the protein CASRVTGANVLTF.

The rearrangement uses TRBV6-1 and TRBJ1-5; the D gene is possibly TRBD1 (5 bases). The V end lost 6 bases, the J end lost 4 bases, and 10 bases lay between the germline ends. Germline V CDR1 and CDR2: MNHNS, SASEGT. The CDR3 runs to 13 residues. The CDR3 protein is CASRSGGNQPQHF. The CDR3 DNA is TGTGCCAGCAGATCGGGGGGAAATCAGCCCCAGCATTTT.

This sequence joins TRBV7-2 and TRBJ2-5, with D uncertain. The CDR3 covers 13 residues. Germline V gene sequence: CDR1 SGHTA, CDR2 FQGNSA. The V and J ends lost 2 bases and 4 bases respectively, with 8 bases between them. The CDR3 region has the DNA TGTGCCAGCAGCTTATCCCCCTTAGAGACCCAGTACTTC. Amino acids: CASSLSPLETQYF.

This clone was found a few times. The chain joins TRBV7-2 to TRBJ2-7; 11 bases match TRBD1. Germline CDR1 is SGHTA and CDR2 is FQGNSA. V lost 1 base, J lost 3 bases, and 2 bases stayed unmatched. CDR3 length equals 15 residues. Here the CDR3 reads CASSLGGQGVYEQYF. The CDR3, as DNA: TGTGCCAGCAGCTTAGGGGGACAGGGGGTCTACGAGCAGTACTTC.

The chain couples TRBV25-1 to TRBJ1-2, with D hard to call. V was clipped by 1 base and J by 8 bases, with 14 bases between them. Per the germline V gene, CDR1 is MGHDK and CDR2 is SYGVNS. This CDR3 comprises 14 residues. CDR3 bases: TGTGCCAGCAGTGAATCAGTGGGGAGGAGAGGCTACACCTTC. Encoded protein: CASSESVGRRGYTF.

In its sample, this clone was seen a few times. The V gene is TRBV5-5, the J gene TRBJ2-3; 10 nucleotides line up with TRBD1. V lost 1 base and J lost 3; bases outside the gene matches: 5. CDR3 length: 16 residues. CDR1 and CDR2 from the germline V gene are SGHKS and YYEKEE (reference sequence). This chain's CDR3 is CASSLTTGGRTDTQYF. The DNA of the CDR3 is TGTGCCAGCAGCTTGACGACAGGGGGCCGGACAGATACGCAGTATTTT. Full variable domain (missing parts from reference TRBV5-5 and TRBJ2-3): DAGVTQSPTHLIKTRGQQVTLRCSPISGHKSVSWYQQVLGQGPQFIFQYYEKEERGRGNFPDRFSARQFPNYSSELNVNALLLGDSALYLCASSLTTGGRTDTQYFGPGTRLTVL.

This clone was observed a few times. The J gene is TRBJ1-4, the V gene TRBV27; 8 bases match TRBD1. Germline trimming cut 3 bases from V and 8 bases from J; bases unmatched to any gene: 8. Germline CDR1 MNHEY, CDR2 SMNVEV (reference sequence). The CDR3 has 15 amino acids. The CDR3 protein is CASSFRAGGEEKLFF. The DNA of the CDR3 is TGTGCCAGCAGTTTCAGGGCAGGGGGCGAAGAAAAACTGTTTTTT.

This chain links TRBV19 with TRBJ1-2, with D possibly TRBD1 on 6 matching bases. The V and J ends lost 4 bases and 0 bases respectively, with 15 bases between them. CDR1 is LNHDA, CDR2 SQIVND, per germline (reference sequence). This CDR3 comprises 16 residues. The DNA for the CDR3 is TGTGCCAGTAGTACGGCAGACAGGACAGCTAACTATGGCTACACCTTC. Encoded protein: CASSTADRTANYGYTF. The complete variable domain, with remaining parts taken from reference TRBV19 and TRBJ1-2, reads DGGITQSPKYLFRKEGQNVTLSCEQNLNHDAMYWYRQDPGQGLRLIYYSQIVNDFQKGDIAEGYSVSREKKESFPLTVTSAQKNPTAFYLCASSTADRTANYGYTFGSGTRLTVV.

The chain employs TRBV6-5 and TRBJ2-1; D is possibly TRBD2 (5 bases). V gave up 6 bases and J gave up 4 bases, with 10 bases separating them. Looked up from germline, CDR1 is MNHEY and CDR2 is SVGAGI. This CDR3 comprises 13 residues. The CDR3 loop is CASSQLEYNEQFF. CDR3 nucleotide sequence: TGTGCCAGCAGCCAACTAGAGTACAATGAGCAGTTCTTC.

This clone was counted between two and nine times. The V gene is TRBV5-1, the J gene TRBJ1-2; no firm D call. Looked up from germline, CDR1 is SGHRS and CDR2 is YFSETQ. Trimming pared 0 bases from V and 5 bases from J, leaving 11 bases between. The CDR3 has 14 residues. The CDR3 loop is CASSLDAESYGYTF. In nucleotides, the CDR3 is TGCGCCAGCAGCTTGGATGCTGAGTCTTATGGCTACACCTTC. The full variable domain, its missing parts supplied by reference TRBV5-1 and TRBJ1-2, is KAGVTQTPRYLIKTRGQQVTLSCSPISGHRSVSWYQQTPGQGLQFLFEYFSETQRNKGNFPGRFSGRQFSNSRSEMNVSTLELGDSALYLCASSLDAESYGYTFGSGTRLTVV.

The sample holds a few counts of this clone. This rearrangement joins TRBV7-2 to TRBJ2-7; TRBD2 matches at 7 bases. Trimming at V came to 5 bases and at J to 2 bases, leaving 6 bases not matched to a gene. The CDR3 loop spans 14 amino acids. In germline, CDR1 is SGHTA, CDR2 FQGNSA. In nucleotides, the CDR3 is TGTGCCAGCAGCCCCCTGGCGGGGGCCTACGAGCAGTACTTC. Its protein is CASSPLAGAYEQYF.

This clone was observed a few times. The chain recombines TRBV30 with TRBJ2-2; D gene uncertain. Trimming left V 3 bases short and J 7 bases short, with 6 bases between. The CDR3 sequence is 11 residues long. Looked up from germline, CDR1 is GTSNPN and CDR2 is SVGIG (reference sequence). Here the CDR3 reads CAWSVGGELFF. CDR3 DNA: TGTGCCTGGAGCGTCGGCGGGGAGCTGTTTTTT.

V usage is TRBV21-1 and J usage is TRBJ1-5; whether TRBD1, the table's D call, matches the DNA was not checked. TRBV21-1 is a listed pseudogene. CDR3 length: 16 amino acids. This chain's CDR3 is CASSQGPGQGKRPQHF. CDR3 bases: TGTGCCAGCAGCCAAGGACCGGGACAGGGCAAACGGCCCCAGCATTTT.

This clone was seen at least ten times. This chain joins TRBV28 and TRBJ2-3; D remains unclear. CDR3 length: 14 amino acids. Germline values: CDR1 MDHEN, CDR2 SYDVKM. Trimming left V 6 bases short and J 7 bases short, with 17 bases between. The CDR3 reads CASSPTPGRNTQYF. The CDR3 DNA is TGTGCCAGCAGCCCAACCCCTGGGCGCAATACGCAGTATTTT.

The chain uses TRBV25-1 and TRBJ1-2; no reliable D call. Trimming stripped 5 bases from V and 7 bases from J, with 26 bases between. CDR1 and CDR2 from the germline V gene are MGHDK and SYGVNS. This CDR3 is built from 17 residues. The CDR3 region has the DNA TGTGCCAGCAGTACCTATACCCAACGGACTATGGGAAGTGGCTACACCTTC. Its protein is CASSTYTQRTMGSGYTF.

This clone has at least ten counts. V is TRBV29-1 and J is TRBJ2-1; 11 bases are shared with TRBD2. J was trimmed by 4 bases and V by 5 bases; bases with no gene match: 4. Germline CDR1 is SQVTM and CDR2 is ANQGSEA. CDR3 length equals 14 residues. The CDR3: CSVRGTSGYNEQFF. For the CDR3, the DNA is TGCAGCGTTCGGGGGACTAGCGGTTACAATGAGCAGTTCTTC.

This chain joins TRBV7-3 and TRBJ2-6; weak D call: TRBD2 (7 bases). V shed 2 bases and J shed 1 base, with 9 bases lying between them. CDR3 length: 16 residues. The germline gives CDR1 SGHTA, CDR2 FQGTGA. CDR3 in DNA: TGTGCCAGCAGCTTAGCGGGGGCATCTGGGGCCAACGTCCTGACTTTC. This sequence encodes CASSLAGASGANVLTF.

The rearrangement uses TRBV28 and TRBJ1-2; D gene unclear. The V and J ends lost 6 bases and 5 bases respectively, with 10 bases between them. CDR1 is MDHEN, CDR2 SYDVKM, per germline. The CDR3 consists of 12 residues. The chain's CDR3 is CASRIGEYGYTF. CDR3 sequence (DNA): TGTGCCAGCAGAATCGGGGAATATGGCTACACCTTC.

The genes are TRBV7-3 and TRBJ2-1, with 8 bases identical to TRBD2. Germline V gives CDR1 SGHTA, CDR2 FQGTGA. V shed 2 bases, J shed 9 bases, and the junction held 15 bases outside the gene matches. The CDR3 totals 17 residues. As DNA, the CDR3 is TGTGCCAGCAGCTTACTGTTTGGACGGGAGGGCCGAGGTGAGCAGTTCTTC. It translates to CASSLLFGREGRGEQFF.

This clone was observed a handful of times. V usage is TRBV6-1 and J usage is TRBJ2-4; the D gene is possibly TRBD2 (6 bases). The V gene's germline CDR1 is MNHNS and CDR2 SASEGT. V lost 6 bases, J lost 5 bases, and 14 bases lay in between. The CDR3 has 14 residues. The CDR3 bases are TGTGCCAGCAGCCAGGGACCGGGGGAAAACATTCAGTACTTC. It is translated as CASSQGPGENIQYF.

A few counts support this clone. This chain uses TRBV7-2 with TRBJ1-2; TRBD1 agrees at 7 bases. The CDR3 runs 14 residues. CDR1 and CDR2 (germline): SGHTA, FQGNSA. V shed 5 bases, J shed 7 bases, and the junction held 10 bases outside the gene matches. CDR3 in DNA: TGTGCCAGCAGCGTTTTTGCAGGGGACAGTGGCTACACCTTC. It encodes CASSVFAGDSGYTF. The whole variable domain, remainder taken from reference TRBV7-2 and TRBJ1-2, is GAGVSQSPSNKVTEKGKDVELRCDPISGHTALYWYRQSLGQGLEFLIYFQGNSAPDKSGLPSDRFSAERTGGSVSTLTIQRTQQEDSAVYLCASSVFAGDSGYTFGSGTRLTVV.